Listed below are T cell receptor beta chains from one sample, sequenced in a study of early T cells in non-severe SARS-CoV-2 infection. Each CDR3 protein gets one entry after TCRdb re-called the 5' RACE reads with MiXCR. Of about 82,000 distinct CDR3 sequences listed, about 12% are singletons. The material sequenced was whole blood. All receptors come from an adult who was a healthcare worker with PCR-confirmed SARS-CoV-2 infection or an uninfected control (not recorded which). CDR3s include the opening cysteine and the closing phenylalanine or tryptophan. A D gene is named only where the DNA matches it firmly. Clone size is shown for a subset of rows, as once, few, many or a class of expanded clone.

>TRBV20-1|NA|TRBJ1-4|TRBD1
CSAQAQWDSIKLFF
TGCAGTGCTCAAGCCCAATGGGACAGCATTAAACTGTTTTTT
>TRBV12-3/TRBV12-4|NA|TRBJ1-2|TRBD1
CASSLGTGGNYGYTF
TGTGCCAGCAGCCTCGGGACAGGGGGTAACTATGGCTACACCTTC
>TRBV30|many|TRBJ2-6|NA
CACDPSSGANVLTF
TGTGCCTGTGACCCCTCTTCAGGGGCCAACGTCCTGACTTTC
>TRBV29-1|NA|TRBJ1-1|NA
CSVELAALNTEAFF
TGCAGCGTTGAACTGGCCGCATTGAACACTGAAGCTTTCTTT
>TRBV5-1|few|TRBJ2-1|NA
CASSLGTGGGGYNEQFF
TGCGCCAGCAGCTTGGGCACCGGAGGTGGGGGCTACAATGAGCAGTTCTTC
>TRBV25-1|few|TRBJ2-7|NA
CASSAAGGSGEQYF
TGTGCCAGCAGTGCGGCAGGCGGTTCGGGGGAGCAGTACTTC
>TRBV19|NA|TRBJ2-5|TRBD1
CASSRRQGQETQYF
TGTGCCAGTAGTAGAAGACAGGGTCAAGAGACCCAGTACTTC
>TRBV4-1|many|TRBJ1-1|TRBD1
CASSQDPQGMTEAFF
TGCGCCAGCAGCCAAGATCCACAGGGGATGACTGAAGCTTTCTTT
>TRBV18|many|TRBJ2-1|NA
CASSPTDSSYNEQFF
TGTGCCAGCTCACCGACAGATAGCTCCTACAATGAGCAGTTCTTC
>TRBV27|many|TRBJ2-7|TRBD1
CASSHRQGGYEQYF
TGTGCCAGCAGTCATCGACAGGGTGGCTACGAGCAGTACTTC
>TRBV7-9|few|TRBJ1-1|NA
CASSLEVSQEAEAFF
TGTGCCAGCAGCTTAGAAGTGAGCCAAGAGGCTGAAGCTTTCTTT
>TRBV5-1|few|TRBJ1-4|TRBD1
CASSSDRGEKLFF
TGCGCCAGCAGCTCCGACAGGGGAGAAAAACTGTTTTTT
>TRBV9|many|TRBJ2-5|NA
CASSVDKETQYF
TGTGCCAGCAGCGTAGATAAAGAGACCCAGTACTTC
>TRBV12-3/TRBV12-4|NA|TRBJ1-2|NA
CASGVGVPGYTF
TGTGCCAGCGGGGTTGGGGTGCCTGGCTACACCTTC
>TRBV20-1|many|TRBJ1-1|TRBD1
CSARDPWPDRVVAEAFF
TGCAGTGCTAGAGATCCGTGGCCGGACAGGGTGGTTGCTGAAGCTTTCTTT
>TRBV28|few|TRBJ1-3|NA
CASKPGDSSGNTIYF
TGTGCCAGCAAGCCAGGGGATTCCTCTGGAAACACCATATATTTT
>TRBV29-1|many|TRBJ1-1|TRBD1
CSVRSGGGVDTEAFF
TGCAGCGTTCGGTCAGGGGGCGGTGTTGACACTGAAGCTTTCTTT
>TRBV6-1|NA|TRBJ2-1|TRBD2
CASSGTSGGNEQFF
TGTGCCAGCAGTGGGACTAGCGGGGGGAATGAGCAGTTCTTC
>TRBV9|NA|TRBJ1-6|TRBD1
CASSLRDRGLNSPLHF
TGTGCCAGCAGCCTCCGGGACAGGGGGTTGAATTCACCCCTCCACTTT
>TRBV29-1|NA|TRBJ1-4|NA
CSVEDNEKLFF
TGCAGCGTTGAGGATAATGAAAAACTGTTTTTT
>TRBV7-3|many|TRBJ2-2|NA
CASSLRGTGELFF
TGTGCCAGCAGCTTACGAGGCACCGGGGAGCTGTTTTTT
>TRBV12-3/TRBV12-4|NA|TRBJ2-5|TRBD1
CASSFRGMGETQYF
TGTGCCAGCAGTTTCAGGGGGATGGGAGAGACCCAGTACTTC
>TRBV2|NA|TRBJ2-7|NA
CASRSMTVLHASYEQYF
TGTGCCAGCAGAAGTATGACAGTGCTGCATGCATCCTACGAGCAGTACTTC
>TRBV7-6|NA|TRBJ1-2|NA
CASSSQIQDYGYTF
TGTGCCAGCAGCTCCCAGATTCAAGACTATGGCTACACCTTC
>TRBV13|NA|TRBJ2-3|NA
CASSLGQGGTDTQYF
TGTGCCAGCAGCTTAGGACAGGGAGGCACAGATACGCAGTATTTT
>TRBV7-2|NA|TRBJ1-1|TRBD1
CASSRDRRMAEAFF
TGTGCCAGCAGTAGGGACAGGAGAATGGCTGAAGCTTTCTTT
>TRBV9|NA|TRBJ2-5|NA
CASSVVGKREETQYF
TGTGCCAGCAGCGTAGTAGGGAAAAGGGAAGAGACCCAGTACTTC
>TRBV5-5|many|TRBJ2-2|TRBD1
CASSPSTGGASGELFF
TGTGCCAGCAGCCCTTCGACAGGGGGCGCTTCTGGGGAGCTGTTTTTT